This TCR beta chain was sequenced during a study of identifying expanded T cells in peripheral blood. J was trimmed by 7 bases and V by 5 bases; bases with no gene match: 8. There are 14 residues in the CDR3. Germline CDR1 SGHTA, CDR2 FQGNSA. Libraries were prepared by immunoSEQ multiplex PCR; TCRdb keeps only in-frame clonotypes and omits some of them. Of over 100,000 clones listed, around 90% are singletons. The sequence derives from a person aged 18-70 years in good health. The material sequenced was blood. The chain is built from TRBV7-2 and TRBJ2-7; TRBD2 agrees at 10 bases. The CDR3 is CASSEAGGTGEQYF. DNA for the CDR3: TGTGCCAGCAGCGAAGCGGGGGGGACTGGGGAGCAGTACTTC.